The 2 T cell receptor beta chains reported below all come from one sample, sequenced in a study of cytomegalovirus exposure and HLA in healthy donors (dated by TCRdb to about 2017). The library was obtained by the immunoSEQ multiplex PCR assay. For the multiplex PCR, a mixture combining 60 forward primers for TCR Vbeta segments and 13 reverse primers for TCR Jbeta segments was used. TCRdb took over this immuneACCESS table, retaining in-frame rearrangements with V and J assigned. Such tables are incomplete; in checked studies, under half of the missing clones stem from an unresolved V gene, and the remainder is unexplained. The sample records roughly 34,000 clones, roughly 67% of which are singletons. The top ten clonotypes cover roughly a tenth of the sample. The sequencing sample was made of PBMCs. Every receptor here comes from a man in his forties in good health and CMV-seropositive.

CDR3 nucleotides: TGTGCCAGCAGTGAACAGTCTCTGGCCTACGAGCAGTACTTC. Translating it yields CASSEQSLAYEQYF. The chain recombines TRBV2 with TRBJ2-7; D call uncertain. V lost 2 bases to trimming and J lost 2 bases, with 10 bases between them. The CDR3 length is 14 residues. CDR1 and CDR2 (germline): SNHLY, FYNNEI.

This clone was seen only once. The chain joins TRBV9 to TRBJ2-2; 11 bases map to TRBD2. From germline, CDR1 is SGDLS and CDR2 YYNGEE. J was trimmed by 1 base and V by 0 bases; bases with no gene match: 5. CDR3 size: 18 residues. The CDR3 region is CASSVGLAGPLNTGELFF. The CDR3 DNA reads TGTGCCAGCAGCGTAGGACTAGCGGGGCCCTTGAACACCGGGGAGCTGTTTTTT.